This passage covers 25 T cell receptor beta chains from one sample sequenced in a study of Ad26.COV2.S vaccination and SARS-CoV-2 variants. Treatment in this sample: over 15 received Ad26.COV2.S at low or high dose, single or two shots; about 5 received placebo; per-sample allocation not given. Specimen acquisition occurred on day 63 following the initial vaccine or placebo injection. The data were produced by immunoSEQ multiplex PCR, yet TCRdb's version contains in-frame clones alone and is incomplete. The sample consists of around 450,000 clones, roughly 90% of them appearing once. The sequencing here drew on peripheral blood, taken in a trial of Ad26.COV2.S vaccine versus placebo. The receptors derive from a person aged 18-65 years who received the Ad26.COV2.S COVID-19 vaccine or a placebo.

The count of this clone is one. The V call is TRBV9, the J call TRBJ1-6; the D gene is possibly TRBD1 (5 bases). The V and J ends lost 1 base and 7 bases respectively, with 12 bases between them. Germline lookup yields CDR1 SGDLS and CDR2 YYNGEE. The CDR3 sequence is 15 residues long. The CDR3 DNA reads as TGTGCCAGCAGCGTAACAGGAGATGGCAATTCACCCCTCCACTTT. This encodes CASSVTGDGNSPLHF.

This clone came up once. The chain has TRBV7-2 and TRBJ2-7; 9 nucleotides agree with TRBD2. V shed 5 bases, J shed 0 bases, and the junction held 11 bases outside the gene matches. CDR1 is SGHTA, CDR2 FQGNSA, per germline. The CDR3 consists of 17 residues. The CDR3 DNA is TGTGCCAGCAGCCCCCTGGTGACTAGCGGTACCTCCTACGAGCAGTACTTC. This encodes CASSPLVTSGTSYEQYF.

The CDR3 sequence: CASGNGVGTEAFF. Here the CDR3 DNA reads TGTGCCAGCGGTAACGGGGTGGGAACTGAAGCTTTCTTT. V gene TRBV6-5 combines with J gene TRBJ1-1; D uncertain. Germline-derived CDR1 and CDR2 are MNHEY and SVGAGI. Trimming took off 8 bases at V and 5 bases at J, with 15 bases between the two ends. The CDR3 consists of 13 residues.

The V and J genes are TRBV7-9 and TRBJ2-7, with TRBD2 as a possible D gene (7 bases). The CDR3 length is 16 residues. Deletions cut 3 bases from V and 5 bases from J, with 20 bases between. Germline values: CDR1 SEHNR, CDR2 FQNEAQ (reference sequence). The CDR3 sequence: CASSLKGGADRDEQYF. In DNA form, the CDR3 reads TGTGCCAGCAGCTTGAAAGGGGGGGCAGACCGGGACGAGCAGTACTTC.

This chain joins TRBV6-5 and TRBJ1-5; unclear D gene. This CDR3 region has 13 residues. Germline values: CDR1 MNHEY, CDR2 SVGAGI. V shed 6 bases and J shed 2 bases, with 8 bases lying between them. Here the CDR3 reads CASRGMGNQPQHF. CDR3 in DNA: TGTGCCAGCAGGGGAATGGGCAATCAGCCCCAGCATTTT.

This clone was recorded only once. The J gene is TRBJ1-5, the V gene TRBV7-2; 7 bases map to TRBD1. Germline lookup yields CDR1 SGHTA and CDR2 FQGNSA. The CDR3 has 14 residues. V lost 4 bases and J lost 2; bases outside the gene matches: 2. The CDR3 coding sequence is TGTGCCAGCAGCTGGACAGGTGGCAATCAGCCCCAGCATTTT. It yields the protein CASSWTGGNQPQHF.

This chain joins TRBV12-3 or TRBV12-4 and TRBJ1-5; D possibly corresponds to TRBD1 (5 bases). The CDR3 extends over 13 amino acids. Trimming pared 2 bases from V and 11 bases from J, leaving 13 bases between. The CDR3 protein is CASSLRRGGAQHF. The CDR3 DNA follows: TGTGCCAGCAGTTTAAGGCGGGGGGGGGCCCAGCATTTT.

This rearrangement joins TRBV9 to TRBJ2-2; 7 bases fit TRBD1. The CDR3 runs to 15 residues. The V segment lost 0 bases and the J segment 4 bases; nucleotides outside the gene matches: 3. CDR1 and CDR2 from the germline V gene are SGDLS and YYNGEE. The DNA for the CDR3 is TGTGCCAGCAGCGTAGGACAGGGATCCACCGGGGAGCTGTTTTTT. This translates into CASSVGQGSTGELFF. The whole variable domain, filled in from reference TRBV9 and TRBJ2-2, reads DSGVTQTPKHLITATGQRVTLRCSPRSGDLSVYWYQQSLDQGLQFLIQYYNGEERAKGNILERFSAQQFPDLHSELNLSSLELGDSALYFCASSVGQGSTGELFFGEGSRLTVL.

V is TRBV24-1 and J is TRBJ2-1, with 7 bases identical to TRBD2. V gave up 3 bases and J gave up 0 bases; unmatched junction bases: 16. The CDR3 sequence is 20 residues long. CDR1 KGHDR and CDR2 SFDVKD come from the germline V gene. The CDR3 DNA reads as TGTGCCACCAGTGATAACGAAGCTAGCGGATTAAGGAGCTCCTACAATGAGCAGTTCTTC. Residues: CATSDNEASGLRSSYNEQFF.

This chain links TRBV5-1 with TRBJ2-1, with TRBD2 identical over 7 bases. The CDR3 has 14 amino acids. Germline assignment: CDR1 SGHRS and CDR2 YFSETQ. J was trimmed by 5 bases and V by 0 bases; bases with no gene match: 2. CDR3 amino acids: CASSLVSGNNEQFF. CDR3 bases: TGCGCCAGCAGCTTGGTGAGCGGGAACAATGAGCAGTTCTTC.

The chain uses TRBV6-2 or TRBV6-3 and TRBJ2-5; D gene uncertain. The ends were cut back, 4 bases at V and 5 bases at J, with 5 bases in the middle. The V gene's germline CDR1 is MNHEY and CDR2 SVGEGT. This CDR3 is built from 11 residues. The CDR3 loop is CASSLRETQYF. DNA for the CDR3: TGTGCCAGCAGTTTAAGGGAGACCCAGTACTTC.

This sequence joins TRBV24-1 and TRBJ2-2, with D maybe TRBD1 (5 bases). Deletions cut 6 bases from V and 5 bases from J, with 12 bases between. This CDR3 has 14 amino acids. Germline CDR1 reads KGHDR; CDR2 reads SFDVKD. For the CDR3, the DNA is TGTGCCACCAGTAGCAGGGTAGAGACCGGGGAGCTGTTTTTT. Its translation: CATSSRVETGELFF.

The V and J genes are TRBV5-1 and TRBJ2-7; tentatively, D is TRBD2 (6 bases). CDR3 length: 15 residues. Trimming removed 0 bases at V and 2 bases at J, with 12 bases between. The germline V gene has CDR1 SGHRS and CDR2 YFSETQ. The CDR3 region is CASSLGVSGAYEQYF. DNA of the CDR3: TGCGCCAGCAGCTTGGGTGTTAGCGGAGCCTACGAGCAGTACTTC.

V usage is TRBV29-1 and J usage is TRBJ2-1; 7 nucleotides line up with TRBD1. The CDR3 has 13 amino acids. After removal of 6 bases from V and 2 bases from J, the junction contained 4 bases not matched to a gene. Germline values: CDR1 SQVTM, CDR2 ANQGSEA. CDR3 in DNA: TGCAGCGTGAAGGGACAGACCTACAATGAGCAGTTCTTC. Translation gives CSVKGQTYNEQFF.

The J gene is TRBJ1-2, the V gene TRBV4-2; D is ambiguous. The V end lost 4 bases, the J end lost 4 bases, and 13 bases lay between the germline ends. The CDR3 is 14 residues long. Germline V gene sequence: CDR1 LGHNA, CDR2 YNFKEQ. The DNA of the CDR3 is TGTGCCAGCAGCCCCGGTTGGCTCGGCTATGGCTACACCTTC. Translated, it gives CASSPGWLGYGYTF.

The sample holds one count of this clone. The V gene is TRBV10-3, the J gene TRBJ1-1; D remains unclear. The V gene's germline CDR1 is ENHRY and CDR2 SYGVKD. The CDR3 runs 12 residues. V was pared by 6 bases and J by 4 bases, with 9 bases between. The chain's CDR3 is CAISPRSTEAFF. As DNA, the CDR3 is TGTGCCATCAGCCCCAGGAGCACTGAAGCTTTCTTT.

This clone is a singleton in its sample. The rearrangement uses TRBV6-5 and TRBJ1-4; D call uncertain. The length of the CDR3 is 14 residues. Germline-derived CDR1 and CDR2 are MNHEY and SVGAGI. V lost 2 bases and J lost 5, with 9 bases in between. CDR3 sequence (DNA): TGTGCCAGCAGTTACGGGGTTGGGAATGAAAAACTGTTTTTT. It is translated as CASSYGVGNEKLFF.

This chain uses TRBV7-2 with TRBJ1-1; 7 bases are shared with TRBD1. V lost 0 bases to trimming and J lost 5 bases; unmatched junction nucleotides: 3. Germline V gene data show CDR1 as SGHTA and CDR2 as FQGNSA. The length of the CDR3 is 14 residues. CDR3 residues: CASSLAQTGTEAFF. The CDR3, as DNA: TGTGCCAGCAGCTTAGCGCAGACAGGGACTGAAGCTTTCTTT.

V is TRBV5-6 and J is TRBJ2-7, with 7 bases that match TRBD1. This CDR3 region has 16 residues. With V trimmed by 2 bases and J by 2 bases, 10 bases remained unmatched. CDR1 is SGHDT and CDR2 is YYEEEE in the germline V gene. The CDR3 reads CASSLREQGVPYEQYF. CDR3 nucleotides: TGTGCCAGCAGCTTAAGGGAGCAGGGGGTCCCCTACGAGCAGTACTTC.

This clone was counted once. The chain has TRBV7-3 and TRBJ1-6, with 7 positions matching TRBD1. The germline V gene encodes CDR1 SGHTA and CDR2 FQGTGA. CDR3 length: 15 residues. V shed 5 bases and J 5 bases; nucleotides not matched to a gene: 6. CDR3 sequence reads: CASSPTGSNNSPLHF. CDR3 in DNA: TGTGCCAGCAGCCCGACAGGGTCAAATAATTCACCCCTCCACTTT.

There are a few counts of this clone. The chain links TRBV6-5 to TRBJ1-5; TRBD1 is a possible D gene (6 bases). CDR3 length: 13 amino acids. Trimming took 5 bases from V and 4 from J, leaving 9 bases between them. Germline CDR1 MNHEY, CDR2 SVGAGI. The CDR3 protein is CASSRGINQPQHF. Here the CDR3 DNA reads TGTGCCAGCAGTAGGGGGATTAATCAGCCCCAGCATTTT.

This chain links TRBV25-1 with TRBJ1-1; the match to TRBD1 covers 9 bases. Trimming at V came to 6 bases and at J to 10 bases, leaving 6 bases not matched to a gene. This CDR3 comprises 12 residues. Germline V gene sequence: CDR1 MGHDK, CDR2 SYGVNS. CDR3 protein: CASRMGQGLAFF. In nucleotides, the CDR3 is TGTGCCAGCAGGATGGGACAGGGTTTAGCTTTCTTT.

This chain connects TRBV29-1 to TRBJ2-1; D is ambiguous. The germline V gene encodes CDR1 SQVTM and CDR2 ANQGSEA. V lost 7 bases, J lost 2 bases, and 12 bases lay in between. This CDR3 spans 13 amino acids. CDR3 sequence: CSATPATYNEQFF. The CDR3 DNA reads TGCAGCGCCACTCCGGCCACCTACAATGAGCAGTTCTTC.

J is TRBJ2-5 and V is TRBV7-2; D unclear. Trimming removed 3 bases from V and 5 bases from J, with 10 bases in between. The CDR3 contains 13 residues. Germline lookup yields CDR1 SGHTA and CDR2 FQGNSA. The CDR3 protein is CASSFAPQETQYF. The CDR3 region has the DNA TGTGCCAGCAGCTTCGCTCCACAGGAGACCCAGTACTTC.

This clone was picked up a small number of times. V and J are TRBV4-1 and TRBJ1-5, with a possible D match to TRBD1 (5 bases). The germline gives CDR1 MGHRA, CDR2 YSYEKL. The V end was cut by 3 bases, the J end by 3 bases, with 15 bases between. The CDR3 runs 16 residues. This CDR3 reads CASSQPTDGANQPQHF. Written as DNA, the CDR3 is TGCGCCAGCAGCCAGCCTACAGACGGGGCCAATCAGCCCCAGCATTTT.